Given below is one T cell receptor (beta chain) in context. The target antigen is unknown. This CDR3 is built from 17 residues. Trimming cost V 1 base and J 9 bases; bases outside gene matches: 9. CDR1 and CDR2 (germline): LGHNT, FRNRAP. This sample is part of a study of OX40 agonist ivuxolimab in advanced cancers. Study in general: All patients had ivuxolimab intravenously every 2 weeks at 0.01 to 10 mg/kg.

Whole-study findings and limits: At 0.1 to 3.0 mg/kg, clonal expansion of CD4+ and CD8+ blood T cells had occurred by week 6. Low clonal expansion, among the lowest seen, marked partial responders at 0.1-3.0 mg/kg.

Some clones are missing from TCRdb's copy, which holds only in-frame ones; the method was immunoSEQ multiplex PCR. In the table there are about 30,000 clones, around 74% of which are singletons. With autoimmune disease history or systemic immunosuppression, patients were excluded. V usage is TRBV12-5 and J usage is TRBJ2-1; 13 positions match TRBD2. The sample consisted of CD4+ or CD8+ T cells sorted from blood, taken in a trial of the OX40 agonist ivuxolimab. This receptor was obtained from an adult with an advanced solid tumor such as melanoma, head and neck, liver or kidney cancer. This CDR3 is CASGLDSLGLAGAEQFF. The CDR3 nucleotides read TGTGCTAGTGGTTTGGACTCCCTCGGACTAGCGGGGGCTGAGCAGTTCTTC. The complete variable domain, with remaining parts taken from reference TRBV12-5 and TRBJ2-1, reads DARVTQTPRHKVTEMGQEVTMRCQPILGHNTVFWYRQTMMQGLELLAYFRNRAPLDDSGMPKDRFSAEMPDATLATLKIQPSEPRDSAVYFCASGLDSLGLAGAEQFFGPGTRLTVL.